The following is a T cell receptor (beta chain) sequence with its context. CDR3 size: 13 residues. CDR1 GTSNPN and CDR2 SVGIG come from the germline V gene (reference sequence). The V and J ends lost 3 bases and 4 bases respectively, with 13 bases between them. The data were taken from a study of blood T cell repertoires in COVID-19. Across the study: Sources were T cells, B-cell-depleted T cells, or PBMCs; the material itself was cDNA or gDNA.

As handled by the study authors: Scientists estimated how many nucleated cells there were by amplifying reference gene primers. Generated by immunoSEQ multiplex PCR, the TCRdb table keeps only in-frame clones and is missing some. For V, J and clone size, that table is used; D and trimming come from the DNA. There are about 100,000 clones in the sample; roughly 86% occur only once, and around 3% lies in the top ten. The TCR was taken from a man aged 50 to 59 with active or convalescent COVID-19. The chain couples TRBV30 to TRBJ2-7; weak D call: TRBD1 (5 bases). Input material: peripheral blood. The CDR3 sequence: CAWSPDRGYEQYF. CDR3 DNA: TGTGCCTGGAGCCCCGACAGAGGATACGAGCAGTACTTC.